The TCR beta chain described here comes from a study of OX40 agonist ivuxolimab in advanced cancers. At the level of the study: Those enrolled were less than 85% male, with a mean age of around 57 years and ages from 23 to 79.

Overall study results and limits: Researchers did not determine the expanded peripheral T cells' antigen specificity. Dose levels from 0.1 to 3.0 mg/kg saw CD4+ and CD8+ blood T cells expand clonally by week 6.

The method was immunoSEQ multiplex PCR; TCRdb's version includes in-frame clones alone and lacks a portion of them. In the table there are some 11,000 clones, over 70% of which are singletons. As to this clone: Its antigen is currently unknown.

V was shortened by 3 bases and J by 0 bases, with 9 bases between the two germline ends. Germline loops: CDR1 SGHDT, CDR2 YYEEEE. This CDR3 spans 14 amino acids. The receptor's source is an adult with an advanced solid tumor such as melanoma, head and neck, liver or kidney cancer. The sample consisted of CD4+ or CD8+ T cells sorted from blood, taken in a trial of the OX40 agonist ivuxolimab. The chain combines TRBV5-6 with TRBJ1-1, with a possible D match to TRBD1 (6 bases). CDR3 in DNA: TGTGCCAGCAGCTGGGGGACAATGAACACTGAAGCTTTCTTT. Its protein is CASSWGTMNTEAFF.